A selection of T cell receptor beta chains follows, all from one sample in a study of blood T cell repertoires in COVID-19. The protocol was immunoSEQ multiplex PCR, while the TCRdb copy is restricted to in-frame clones and leaves out a portion. Here the sample spans approximately 230,000 clones, 70% to 90% being singletons. The specimen sequenced was peripheral blood. These receptors came from a man younger than 40 who had recovered from COVID-19. Both conserved end residues are part of each CDR3. The D gene is left open where the match is weak. Only part of the rows carry a size: once, few, many, or a class if the clone is expanded.

j_gene: TRBJ2-5; v_gene: TRBV11-3; d_gene: .; abundance: few; CDR3aa: CASSLTSFSGQYF; CDR3nt: TGTGCCAGCAGCTTAACCTCGTTCAGCGGCCAGTACTTC
j_gene: TRBJ2-2; v_gene: TRBV20-1; d_gene: .; abundance: .; CDR3aa: CSASGTSNTGELFF; CDR3nt: TGCAGTGCTAGTGGGACATCAAACACCGGGGAGCTGTTTTTT
j_gene: TRBJ1-1; v_gene: TRBV18; d_gene: .; abundance: few; CDR3aa: CASSPQGLDTEAFF; CDR3nt: TGTGCCAGCTCACCACAGGGGTTGGACACTGAAGCTTTCTTT
j_gene: TRBJ2-7; v_gene: TRBV4-2; d_gene: TRBD1; abundance: .; CDR3aa: CASSQEQGVLYEQYF; CDR3nt: TGTGCCAGCAGCCAAGAGCAGGGGGTCCTCTACGAGCAGTACTTC
j_gene: TRBJ1-2; v_gene: TRBV10-2; d_gene: TRBD1; abundance: once; CDR3aa: CASSESPGQGVYGYTF; CDR3nt: TGCGCCAGCAGTGAGTCCCCGGGACAGGGGGTCTATGGCTACACCTTC
j_gene: TRBJ1-1; v_gene: TRBV10-3; d_gene: .; abundance: .; CDR3aa: CAISSNPDSDNTEAFF; CDR3nt: TGTGCCATCAGTTCCAACCCGGACAGCGATAACACTGAAGCTTTCTTT
j_gene: TRBJ2-7; v_gene: TRBV18; d_gene: .; abundance: .; CDR3aa: CASSPYRLTYEQYF; CDR3nt: TGTGCCAGCTCACCTTACAGGTTAACCTACGAGCAGTACTTC
j_gene: TRBJ1-2; v_gene: TRBV10-3; d_gene: TRBD1; abundance: .; CDR3aa: CATPGTGNNGYTF; CDR3nt: TGTGCCACTCCCGGGACAGGGAATAATGGCTACACCTTC
j_gene: TRBJ2-3; v_gene: TRBV6-5; d_gene: TRBD1; abundance: .; CDR3aa: CASSPGQATDTQYF; CDR3nt: TGTGCCAGCAGTCCCGGACAGGCCACAGATACGCAGTATTTT
j_gene: TRBJ1-2; v_gene: TRBV6-1; d_gene: TRBD1; abundance: .; CDR3aa: CASSEPGTGAGGYTF; CDR3nt: TGTGCCAGCAGTGAACCCGGGACAGGGGCCGGCGGCTACACCTTC
j_gene: TRBJ1-2; v_gene: TRBV6-5; d_gene: .; abundance: .; CDR3aa: CATREAGVDYGYTF; CDR3nt: TGTGCCACCCGGGAGGCCGGAGTGGACTATGGCTACACCTTC
j_gene: TRBJ2-4; v_gene: TRBV19; d_gene: .; abundance: .; CDR3aa: CASSIPGNIQYF; CDR3nt: TGTGCCAGTAGTATTCCGGGAAACATTCAGTACTTC
j_gene: TRBJ1-4; v_gene: TRBV10-1; d_gene: TRBD1; abundance: few; CDR3aa: CASSWDRRNEKLFF; CDR3nt: TGCGCCAGCAGTTGGGACAGACGAAATGAAAAACTGTTTTTT
j_gene: TRBJ1-5; v_gene: TRBV24-1; d_gene: .; abundance: .; CDR3aa: CATSPDSYNQPQHF; CDR3nt: TGTGCCACCAGTCCTGACAGCTATAATCAGCCCCAGCATTTT
j_gene: TRBJ1-3; v_gene: TRBV11-2; d_gene: .; abundance: .; CDR3aa: CASSFQGLSGNTIYF; CDR3nt: TGTGCCAGCAGCTTCCAGGGCCTCTCTGGAAACACCATATATTTT
j_gene: TRBJ1-1; v_gene: TRBV5-8; d_gene: .; abundance: .; CDR3aa: CASGGGNEAFF; CDR3nt: TGTGCCAGCGGGGGGGGGAATGAAGCTTTCTTT
j_gene: TRBJ1-2; v_gene: TRBV30; d_gene: TRBD1; abundance: .; CDR3aa: CAWSVGTGSYGYTF; CDR3nt: TGTGCCTGGAGTGTGGGGACAGGATCCTATGGCTACACCTTC
j_gene: TRBJ1-2; v_gene: TRBV12-3/TRBV12-4; d_gene: .; abundance: .; CDR3aa: CASSPGHFYGYTF; CDR3nt: TGTGCCAGCAGCCCCGGACACTTCTATGGCTACACCTTC
j_gene: TRBJ1-1; v_gene: TRBV19; d_gene: TRBD1; abundance: .; CDR3aa: CASSLRDRHTEAFF; CDR3nt: TGTGCCAGTAGTCTCCGGGACAGGCACACTGAAGCTTTCTTT
j_gene: TRBJ2-5; v_gene: TRBV19; d_gene: TRBD1; abundance: .; CDR3aa: CASSRTGDQGGQYF; CDR3nt: TGTGCCAGTAGTAGGACAGGGGATCAAGGGGGCCAGTACTTC
j_gene: TRBJ1-6; v_gene: TRBV19; d_gene: TRBD1; abundance: .; CDR3aa: CATRYGQGVWSPLHF; CDR3nt: TGTGCCACCAGGTATGGACAGGGAGTTTGGTCACCCCTCCACTTT
j_gene: TRBJ1-2; v_gene: TRBV7-6; d_gene: TRBD1; abundance: few; CDR3aa: CASSLGQGSANYGYTF; CDR3nt: TGTGCCAGCAGCTTAGGACAGGGGTCAGCTAACTATGGCTACACCTTC
j_gene: TRBJ2-5; v_gene: TRBV5-1; d_gene: TRBD1; abundance: .; CDR3aa: CASSHGQGKETQYF; CDR3nt: TGCGCCAGCAGCCATGGACAGGGGAAAGAGACCCAGTACTTC
j_gene: TRBJ2-7; v_gene: TRBV24-1; d_gene: TRBD1; abundance: .; CDR3aa: CATAGQGVGEQYF; CDR3nt: TGTGCCACCGCCGGACAGGGGGTTGGCGAGCAGTACTTC
j_gene: TRBJ2-2; v_gene: TRBV5-4; d_gene: .; abundance: .; CDR3aa: CASSLDRETGELFF; CDR3nt: TGTGCCAGCAGCTTGGACAGGGAAACCGGGGAGCTGTTTTTT
j_gene: TRBJ2-1; v_gene: TRBV5-6; d_gene: .; abundance: few; CDR3aa: CASSLVGGDEQFF; CDR3nt: TGTGCCAGCAGCTTGGTCGGCGGGGATGAGCAGTTCTTC
j_gene: TRBJ2-1; v_gene: TRBV27; d_gene: TRBD2; abundance: .; CDR3aa: CASTTGGGNNEQFF; CDR3nt: TGTGCCAGCACGACCGGGGGGGGGAACAATGAGCAGTTCTTC
j_gene: TRBJ1-2; v_gene: TRBV29-1; d_gene: .; abundance: .; CDR3aa: CSVEGRGKDYGYTF; CDR3nt: TGCAGCGTTGAAGGGCGGGGCAAGGACTATGGCTACACCTTC
j_gene: TRBJ2-7; v_gene: TRBV6-1; d_gene: TRBD2; abundance: .; CDR3aa: CASSENWQGGDYEQYF; CDR3nt: TGTGCCAGCAGTGAAAACTGGCAGGGAGGGGACTACGAGCAGTACTTC
j_gene: TRBJ2-7; v_gene: TRBV7-9; d_gene: .; abundance: .; CDR3aa: CASAQAPYEQYF; CDR3nt: TGTGCCAGCGCGCAGGCCCCCTACGAGCAGTACTTC
j_gene: TRBJ2-7; v_gene: TRBV4-3; d_gene: .; abundance: few; CDR3aa: CASSQEGVPYEQYF; CDR3nt: TGCGCCAGCAGCCAAGAAGGAGTTCCCTACGAGCAGTACTTC
j_gene: TRBJ1-2; v_gene: TRBV12-3/TRBV12-4; d_gene: TRBD1; abundance: .; CDR3aa: CASSQNDRDGYTF; CDR3nt: TGTGCCAGCAGCCAAAACGACAGGGACGGCTACACCTTC
j_gene: TRBJ1-2; v_gene: TRBV5-6; d_gene: TRBD1; abundance: .; CDR3aa: CASSPETGASINYGYTF; CDR3nt: TGTGCCAGCAGCCCCGAGACAGGGGCCTCGATTAACTATGGCTACACCTTC
j_gene: TRBJ1-4; v_gene: TRBV24-1; d_gene: .; abundance: .; CDR3aa: CATSDDDRLATNEKLFF; CDR3nt: TGTGCCACCAGTGATGATGACAGGCTTGCAACTAATGAAAAACTGTTTTTT
j_gene: TRBJ1-2; v_gene: TRBV13; d_gene: TRBD1; abundance: few; CDR3aa: CASSPGQVDYGYTF; CDR3nt: TGTGCCAGCAGCCCTGGACAGGTCGACTATGGCTACACCTTC
j_gene: TRBJ1-2; v_gene: TRBV6-1; d_gene: TRBD1; abundance: .; CDR3aa: CASSAGTGEVQLWGYTF; CDR3nt: TGTGCCAGCAGTGCCGGGACAGGAGAAGTTCAACTATGGGGCTACACCTTC
j_gene: TRBJ2-5; v_gene: TRBV19; d_gene: .; abundance: .; CDR3aa: CASSLGYQETQYF; CDR3nt: TGTGCCAGTAGTCTGGGCTACCAAGAGACCCAGTACTTC
j_gene: TRBJ2-5; v_gene: TRBV27; d_gene: TRBD1; abundance: .; CDR3aa: CASSRQGRETQYF; CDR3nt: TGTGCCAGCAGCAGACAGGGAAGGGAGACCCAGTACTTC
j_gene: TRBJ2-3; v_gene: TRBV2; d_gene: TRBD2; abundance: .; CDR3aa: CASSGRSGGGTDTQYF; CDR3nt: TGTGCCAGCAGTGGTCGCAGCGGGGGAGGAACAGATACGCAGTATTTT
j_gene: TRBJ2-3; v_gene: TRBV11-3; d_gene: .; abundance: .; CDR3aa: CASSSSGRGSDTQYF; CDR3nt: TGTGCCAGCAGCTCTAGTGGCCGGGGGTCCGATACGCAGTATTTT
j_gene: TRBJ2-1; v_gene: TRBV11-2; d_gene: TRBD2; abundance: .; CDR3aa: CASSPSTSGGINEQFF; CDR3nt: TGTGCCAGCAGCCCTTCGACTAGCGGGGGGATAAATGAGCAGTTCTTC
j_gene: TRBJ1-2; v_gene: TRBV12-3/TRBV12-4; d_gene: .; abundance: .; CDR3aa: CASSFGGLGYTF; CDR3nt: TGTGCCAGCAGTTTCGGGGGGCTAGGCTACACCTTC
j_gene: TRBJ1-1; v_gene: TRBV5-1; d_gene: .; abundance: .; CDR3aa: CASSRSGLNTEAFF; CDR3nt: TGCGCCAGCAGCCGGTCCGGTCTGAACACTGAAGCTTTCTTT
j_gene: TRBJ2-7; v_gene: TRBV9; d_gene: .; abundance: .; CDR3aa: CASSVAQGSYEQYF; CDR3nt: TGTGCCAGCAGCGTAGCTCAGGGGTCATACGAGCAGTACTTC
j_gene: TRBJ1-6; v_gene: TRBV10-3; d_gene: .; abundance: few; CDR3aa: CAISRGSTDSPLHF; CDR3nt: TGTGCCATCAGTAGAGGGTCTACAGATTCACCCCTCCACTTT
j_gene: TRBJ2-5; v_gene: TRBV5-6; d_gene: .; abundance: .; CDR3aa: CASSFTGRVETQYF; CDR3nt: TGTGCCAGCAGCTTTACAGGTAGAGTCGAGACCCAGTACTTC
j_gene: TRBJ1-1; v_gene: TRBV19; d_gene: .; abundance: .; CDR3aa: CASRTPRGGMNTEAFF; CDR3nt: TGTGCCAGTAGAACCCCAAGGGGAGGAATGAACACTGAAGCTTTCTTT
j_gene: TRBJ2-5; v_gene: TRBV5-6; d_gene: .; abundance: .; CDR3aa: CASSLAPGQETQYF; CDR3nt: TGTGCCAGCAGCTTGGCCCCAGGGCAAGAGACCCAGTACTTC
j_gene: TRBJ2-3; v_gene: TRBV27; d_gene: TRBD1; abundance: .; CDR3aa: CASSPAGQGASQYF; CDR3nt: TGTGCCAGCAGTCCCGCCGGACAGGGCGCGTCGCAGTATTTT
j_gene: TRBJ2-7; v_gene: TRBV15; d_gene: TRBD2; abundance: .; CDR3aa: CATRRTSGGPEEQYF; CDR3nt: TGTGCCACCAGACGGACTAGCGGGGGGCCCGAGGAGCAGTACTTC
j_gene: TRBJ1-1; v_gene: TRBV6-5; d_gene: TRBD1; abundance: .; CDR3aa: CASRDRFDSEAFF; CDR3nt: TGTGCCAGCAGGGACAGGTTTGACTCTGAAGCTTTCTTT
j_gene: TRBJ2-5; v_gene: TRBV18; d_gene: .; abundance: .; CDR3aa: CASSPTNGGETQYF; CDR3nt: TGTGCCAGCTCACCTACGAACGGGGGAGAGACCCAGTACTTC
j_gene: TRBJ1-1; v_gene: TRBV4-1; d_gene: TRBD1; abundance: .; CDR3aa: CASSQLDLIQGGPEAFF; CDR3nt: TGCGCCAGCAGCCAACTCGACCTAATACAGGGGGGGCCTGAAGCTTTCTTT
j_gene: TRBJ1-2; v_gene: TRBV6-5; d_gene: .; abundance: once; CDR3aa: CAGGRGHEFTF; CDR3nt: TGCGCCGGGGGGCGGGGGCATGAGTTCACCTTC
j_gene: TRBJ2-5; v_gene: TRBV6-5; d_gene: .; abundance: .; CDR3aa: CASRIFPGQETQYF; CDR3nt: TGTGCCAGCAGAATTTTTCCGGGGCAAGAGACCCAGTACTTC
j_gene: TRBJ1-6; v_gene: TRBV6-2/TRBV6-3; d_gene: TRBD1; abundance: .; CDR3aa: CASSYSRTGLLYNSPLHF; CDR3nt: TGTGCCAGCAGTTACTCGAGGACAGGGTTACTCTATAATTCACCCCTCCACTTT
j_gene: TRBJ1-1; v_gene: TRBV5-1; d_gene: .; abundance: .; CDR3aa: CASSLRVRNTEAFF; CDR3nt: TGCGCCAGCAGCTTGCGGGTAAGGAACACTGAAGCTTTCTTT
j_gene: TRBJ1-2; v_gene: TRBV21-1; d_gene: .; abundance: few; CDR3aa: CASSHPGQGDYGYTF; CDR3nt: TGTGCCAGCTCTCACCCGGGACAGGGAGACTATGGCTACACCTTC
j_gene: TRBJ2-2; v_gene: TRBV5-1; d_gene: TRBD1; abundance: .; CDR3aa: CASSSTGRTGELFF; CDR3nt: TGCGCCAGCAGCTCGACAGGGCGCACCGGGGAGCTGTTTTTT
j_gene: TRBJ1-3; v_gene: TRBV6-2/TRBV6-3; d_gene: .; abundance: .; CDR3aa: CASSPGRMTSGNTIYF; CDR3nt: TGTGCCAGCAGCCCTGGGAGGATGACCTCTGGAAACACCATATATTTT